Sequencing of this TCR beta chain was carried out in a study of blood T cell repertoires in COVID-19. Study-level background: Samples of COVID-19 (acute and convalescent) were obtained from the United States, Italy and Spain. The analysed material was cDNA or gDNA that came from T cells, B-cell-depleted T cells, or PBMCs.

Recovered status in Cohort 3 required two negative PCRs, clearance, or symptom resolution. Authors' processing steps: Amplification with reference gene primers provided the estimates of nucleated cell counts. Sequencing was performed with immunoSEQ multiplex PCR; in TCRdb, only in-frame clones are kept and a portion is missing. V, J and clone size derive from that table, while D and trimming were established from the DNA sequence. Here the sample spans about 160,000 clones, 83% being singletons. This clonotype was obtained from a woman aged 50 to 65 who had recovered from COVID-19. The sequenced sample consisted of PBMCs or T cells enriched from blood (not recorded which).

The CDR3 protein is CASIPRRGSAGYTF. The DNA for the CDR3 is TGTGCCAGCATCCCCCGGCGCGGGTCTGCTGGCTACACCTTC. The V and J genes are TRBV11-2 and TRBJ1-2, with unresolved D. The CDR3 loop spans 14 amino acids. V lost 7 bases and J 7 bases, leaving 19 bases between the germline ends. Per the germline V gene, CDR1 is SGHAT and CDR2 is FQNNGV.